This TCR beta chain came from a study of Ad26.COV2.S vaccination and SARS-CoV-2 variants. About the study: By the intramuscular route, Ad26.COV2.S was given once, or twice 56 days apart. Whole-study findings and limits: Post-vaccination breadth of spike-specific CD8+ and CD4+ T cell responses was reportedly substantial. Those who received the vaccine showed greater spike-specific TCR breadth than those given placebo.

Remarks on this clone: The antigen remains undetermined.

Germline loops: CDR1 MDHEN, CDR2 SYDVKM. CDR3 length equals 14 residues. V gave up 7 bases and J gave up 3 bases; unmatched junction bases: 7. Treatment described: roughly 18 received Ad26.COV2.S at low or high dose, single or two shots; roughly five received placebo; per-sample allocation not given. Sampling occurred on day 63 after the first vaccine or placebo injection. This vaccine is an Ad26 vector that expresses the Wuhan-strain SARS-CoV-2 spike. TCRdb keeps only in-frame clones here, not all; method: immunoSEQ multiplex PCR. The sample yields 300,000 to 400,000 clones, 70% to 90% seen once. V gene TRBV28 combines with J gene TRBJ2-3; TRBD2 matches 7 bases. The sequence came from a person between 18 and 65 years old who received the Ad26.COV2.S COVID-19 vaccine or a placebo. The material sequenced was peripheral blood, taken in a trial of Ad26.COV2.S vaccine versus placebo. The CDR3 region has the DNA TGTGCCAGCAATGAGGGGAGGGGTACAGATACGCAGTATTTT. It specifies CASNEGRGTDTQYF. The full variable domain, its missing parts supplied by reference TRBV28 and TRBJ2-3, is DVKVTQSSRYLVKRTGEKVFLECVQDMDHENMFWYRQDPGLGLRLIYFSYDVKMKEKGDIPEGYSVSREKKERFSLILESASTNQTSMYLCASNEGRGTDTQYFGPGTRLTVL.